The 4 T cell receptor beta chains listed next were all sequenced from one sample in a study of blood T cell repertoires in COVID-19. Produced via immunoSEQ multiplex PCR; TCRdb's table is partial and in-frame only. The table lists over 100,000 clones, about 89% of them singletons, with about 19% in the top ten. The sequencing input was peripheral blood. These receptors were obtained from a human donor with acute or convalescent COVID-19. The donor label of this sample is uncertain.

The J gene is TRBJ2-3, the V gene TRBV12-3 or TRBV12-4, with TRBD2 matching over 7 bases. V lost 6 bases to trimming and J lost 4 bases; unmatched junction nucleotides: 4. The CDR3 is 13 amino acids. CDR3 nucleotide sequence: TGTGCCAGCAGCATAGCGGGTGCAGATACGCAGTATTTT. Protein: CASSIAGADTQYF.

This clone was recorded a few times. This rearrangement joins TRBV5-1 to TRBJ1-1; D perhaps matches TRBD1 (6 bases). Germline loops: CDR1 SGHRS, CDR2 YFSETQ. Trimming took 5 bases from V and 1 from J, leaving 12 bases between them. This CDR3 spans 14 amino acids. The CDR3: CASRDRAKNTEAFF. As DNA, the CDR3 is TGCGCCAGCAGGGACAGAGCCAAGAACACTGAAGCTTTCTTT.

This sequence joins TRBV19 and TRBJ1-5, with 7 bases lining up with TRBD1. Germline V lookup: CDR1 LNHDA, CDR2 SQIVND (reference sequence). With 7 bases clipped from V and 6 bases from J, the junction kept 12 bases outside the gene matches. This CDR3 comprises 15 residues. As DNA, the CDR3 is TGTGCCAGTACTACAGGGGCCGCCACTGGTCAGCCCCAGCATTTT. It is translated as CASTTGAATGQPQHF.

A word on this clone: The junction and the germline gene differ at one end; a read error may be behind it. The chain joins TRBV5-1 to TRBJ2-4, with 9 bases that match TRBD1. Germline V gene data show CDR1 as SGHRS and CDR2 as YFSETQ. This CDR3 contains 14 residues. CDR3 bases: TGCGCCAGCAGGTTGGGACAGGGTGTGAACATTCAGTACTTC. It encodes CASRLGQGVNIQYF.